One and the same sample provided the 5 T cell receptor beta chains below, sequenced in a study of blood T cell repertoires in COVID-19. Profiled with immunoSEQ multiplex PCR; TCRdb holds only in-frame clones, not every one. The profile shows fewer than 250,000 clones, about nine tenths of them singletons. The specimen sequenced was peripheral blood. The receptor source for this set is a man aged 25 to 40 with COVID-19, enrolled during active disease.

The genes are TRBV6-5 and TRBJ1-2; 9 positions agree with TRBD1. CDR1 is MNHEY, CDR2 SVGAGI, per germline. After removal of 6 bases from V and 7 bases from J, the junction contained 9 bases not matched to a gene. The CDR3 consists of 14 residues. The CDR3 protein is CASRVTGGGGGYTF. The CDR3 region has the DNA TGTGCCAGCAGGGTAACAGGGGGCGGCGGTGGCTACACCTTC.

This rearrangement joins TRBV7-3 to TRBJ2-7; 10 nucleotides match TRBD2. V was clipped by 5 bases and J by 2 bases; unmatched bases: 3. Germline lookup yields CDR1 SGHTA and CDR2 FQGTGA. The CDR3 consists of 14 residues. The CDR3 bases are TGTGCCAGCAGCCGCAGCGGGGGGGCCTACGAGCAGTACTTC. This sequence encodes CASSRSGGAYEQYF.

V usage is TRBV28 and J usage is TRBJ2-5; 7 bases fit TRBD2. J lost 4 bases, V lost 3 bases, and 8 bases had no gene match. CDR1 MDHEN and CDR2 SYDVKM come from the germline V gene. This CDR3 comprises 15 residues. In DNA form, the CDR3 reads TGTGCCAGCAGTTTCGGCGGGAGTCAAGGAGAGACCCAGTACTTC. It yields the protein CASSFGGSQGETQYF.

This clone occurred once. The V gene is TRBV28, the J gene TRBJ1-3; perhaps TRBD1 as D (6 bases). V lost 3 bases, J lost 1 base, and 13 bases lay in between. Germline lookup yields CDR1 MDHEN and CDR2 SYDVKM. The CDR3 sequence is 16 residues long. Written as DNA, the CDR3 is TGTGCCAGCAGTTTTGGGGGCGCCCGTTCTGGAAACACCATATATTTT. This codes for CASSFGGARSGNTIYF.

CDR3 DNA: TGCGCCAGCAGTCCCTTGGTAAGATCGACAGGGATCACAGATACGCAGTATTTT. Protein: CASSPLVRSTGITDTQYF. The rearrangement uses TRBV23-1 and TRBJ2-3; TRBD1 matches at 7 bases. TRBV23-1 is an ORF; its function is uncertain. J lost 2 bases, V lost 4 bases, and 15 bases had no gene match. This CDR3 comprises 18 residues.